This entry concerns a single TCR beta chain. Its cognate antigen is unknown. The sample is drawn from a study of cytomegalovirus exposure and HLA in healthy donors. The wider study: Earlier findings included over 90 million unique TCR beta sequences obtained from 150 million to 200 million T cells. Of 350 to 400 genotyped donors, 81% grouped in the Caucasian-associated ancestry cluster.

With 60 Vbeta and 13 Jbeta primers, the PCR was carried out. The authors' processing: A later analysis tallied 75 million to 80 million unique TCR beta chains, roughly 11 million of them shared. Profiled with immunoSEQ multiplex PCR; TCRdb holds only in-frame clones, not every one. V, J and clone size are taken as reported in that table, and D and trimming were inferred from the DNA itself. Of some 150,000 clones in the sample, roughly 70% were seen once. The CDR3 contains 14 residues. The germline V gene has CDR1 MNHEY and CDR2 SVGAGI. Deletions cut 2 bases from V and 7 bases from J, with 12 bases between. Study observations and caveats: High specificity and sensitivity for cytomegalovirus status were reported for the classifier.

The clonotype was recovered from a young man in good health and CMV-seronegative. The V call is TRBV6-5, the J call TRBJ1-5, with no clear D. The sequencing input was PBMCs. CDR3 sequence (DNA): TGTGCCAGCAGTTACGGGGAGGGTGAGCAGCCCCAGCATTTT. Its translation: CASSYGEGEQPQHF.